What follows are 23 T cell receptor beta chains derived from one specimen sequenced in a study of a mutant IDH1 vaccine in newly diagnosed glioma. What these receptors recognize is not known. Regarding time point: week 35, safety follow-up. A 20-mer mutant IDH1 peptide at 300 ug was injected subcutaneously with topical imiquimod. Clones were read by immunoSEQ multiplex PCR, and TCRdb kept only the in-frame ones, dropping some. Among 25,000 to 30,000 clones listed, around 80% were seen once. The sample was PBMCs, taken from a glioma patient whose treatment included an IDH1 peptide vaccine. The receptors were gathered from a man between 45 and 60 years old with glioma.

The V call is TRBV5-3, the J call TRBJ1-3; D possibly corresponds to TRBD1 (5 bases). TRBV5-3 has ORF status, its function being uncertain. V was shortened by 4 bases and J by 1 base, with 9 bases between the two germline ends. This CDR3 has 14 amino acids. In DNA, the CDR3 is TGTGCCAGAAGCGGGGGGACTTCTGGAAACACCATATATTTT. Translation: CARSGGTSGNTIYF.

The chain recombines TRBV19 with TRBJ2-3; 7 bases align to TRBD1. Germline V lookup: CDR1 LNHDA, CDR2 SQIVND (reference sequence). The CDR3 is made up of 17 amino acids. V dropped 6 bases and J dropped 1; count of bases not matched to a gene: 13. This chain's CDR3 is CASSPTTRDSGTDTQYF. CDR3 DNA sequence: TGTGCCAGTAGCCCGACGACCCGGGACAGCGGCACAGATACGCAGTATTTT.

The V call is TRBV18, the J call TRBJ2-1; possibly TRBD2 for D (6 bases). Germline V lookup: CDR1 KGHSH, CDR2 LQKENI. V was clipped by 3 bases and J by 0 bases, with 18 bases between them. This CDR3 region has 18 residues. The CDR3 DNA follows: TGTGCCAGCTCACCCCCGACTAGTAGCGGAAGCTCCTACAATGAGCAGTTCTTC. Translated, it gives CASSPPTSSGSSYNEQFF.

This clone came up once. The rearrangement uses TRBV6-1 and TRBJ1-5; no definite D call. V was shortened by 6 bases and J by 2 bases, with 5 bases between the two germline ends. The CDR3 totals 12 residues. In germline, CDR1 is MNHNS, CDR2 SASEGT. The CDR3 loop is CASRTGNQPQHF. CDR3 DNA: TGTGCCAGCAGGACTGGCAATCAGCCCCAGCATTTT.

V is TRBV2 and J is TRBJ1-5, with D uncertain. V gave up 6 bases and J gave up 3 bases, with 12 bases separating them. CDR1 and CDR2 (germline): SNHLY, FYNNEI. This CDR3 region has 14 residues. The CDR3 DNA follows: TGTGCCAGCAGCCCGAAGAGGGACAATCAGCCCCAGCATTTT. It yields the protein CASSPKRDNQPQHF.

CDR3 protein: CASSVKQDTEAFF. CDR3 in DNA: TGTGCCAGCAGCGTTAAACAGGACACTGAAGCTTTCTTT. V gene TRBV9 combines with J gene TRBJ1-1, with D perhaps matching TRBD1 (5 bases). V was trimmed by 2 bases and J by 3 bases, leaving 8 bases between them. This CDR3 is built from 13 residues. Germline loops: CDR1 SGDLS, CDR2 YYNGEE.

This clone was recorded a few times. The CDR3 nucleotides read TGCAGCGTTGCCTCAGGAAGCAATCAGCCCCAGCATTTT. As protein: CSVASGSNQPQHF. The chain is built from TRBV29-1 and TRBJ1-5; D ambiguous. The V and J ends lost 4 bases and 1 base respectively, with 8 bases between them. Germline V gives CDR1 SQVTM, CDR2 ANQGSEA. The CDR3 contains 13 residues.

The V and J genes are TRBV30 and TRBJ2-4; D not resolved. Germline V gene data show CDR1 as GTSNPN and CDR2 as SVGIG (reference sequence). The CDR3 length is 15 residues. V dropped 0 bases and J dropped 1 base, with 10 bases sitting between them. The CDR3 is CAWSVGIGAKNIQYF. The CDR3, as DNA: TGTGCCTGGAGTGTCGGAATAGGGGCCAAAAACATTCAGTACTTC.

CDR3 amino acids: CASSGGTSGVEQYF. The CDR3 nucleotides are TGCGCCAGCAGCGGGGGGACTAGCGGAGTCGAGCAGTACTTC. The chain couples TRBV5-1 to TRBJ2-5; the match to TRBD2 covers 11 bases. The better agreement between TRBJ2-7 and the DNA end casts doubt on the J call. This CDR3 has 14 amino acids. Germline-derived CDR1 and CDR2 are SGHRS and YFSETQ.

The chain recombines TRBV7-8 with TRBJ1-2; no firm D call. V was trimmed by 5 bases and J by 4 bases, leaving 17 bases between them. In germline, CDR1 is SGHVS, CDR2 FQNEAQ. The CDR3 totals 15 residues. CDR3 in amino acids: CASSQNLQIIYGYTF. The CDR3, as DNA: TGTGCCAGCAGCCAAAACCTACAGATTATCTATGGCTACACCTTC.

This rearrangement joins TRBV5-1 to TRBJ1-2; TRBD1 matches at 7 bases. The CDR3 totals 14 residues. The V and J ends lost 1 base and 3 bases, in that order; junction bases with no gene match: 3. Germline V gives CDR1 SGHRS, CDR2 YFSETQ. As DNA, the CDR3 is TGCGCCAGCAGCTTGCTAACAGGGGACTATGGCTACACCTTC. This encodes CASSLLTGDYGYTF.

This rearrangement joins TRBV7-2 to TRBJ1-1; D possibly corresponds to TRBD1 (5 bases). CDR3 length equals 13 residues. Germline V lookup: CDR1 SGHTA, CDR2 FQGNSA. V was pared by 4 bases and J by 4 bases, with 10 bases between. The CDR3 coding sequence is TGTGCCAGCAGCTGGGGGAAGGTCACTGAAGCTTTCTTT. This translates into CASSWGKVTEAFF.

The gene calls are TRBV14 and TRBJ2-7, with D possibly called TRBD1 or TRBD2 (5 bases each). Germline CDR1 and CDR2: SGHDN and FVKESK. V was trimmed by 1 base and J by 3 bases, leaving 7 bases between them. The CDR3 spans 13 residues. The CDR3 nucleotides are TGTGCCAGCAGCCAAGGGGGGAACTACGAGCAGTACTTC. Amino acid sequence: CASSQGGNYEQYF.

The chain has TRBV11-3 and TRBJ1-1; D not resolved. Germline-derived CDR1 and CDR2 are SGHNT and YENEEA. Trimming stripped 10 bases from V and 0 bases from J, with 15 bases between. The CDR3 totals 14 residues. As DNA, the CDR3 is TGTGCCACCGGACGGGGTCACATGAACACTGAAGCTTTCTTT. Translated: CATGRGHMNTEAFF.

This sequence joins TRBV28 and TRBJ1-2; D is unclear. This CDR3 is 11 amino acids long. The germline V gene has CDR1 MDHEN and CDR2 SYDVKM. V was cut by 4 bases and J by 0 bases, with 0 bases left in between. CDR3: CASSSNYGYTF. Here the CDR3 DNA reads TGTGCCAGCAGTTCTAACTATGGCTACACCTTC.

The chain couples TRBV5-1 to TRBJ1-2; TRBD1 might be the D (5 bases). Germline CDR1 and CDR2: SGHRS and YFSETQ. The CDR3 runs 14 residues. Trimming left V 0 bases short and J 5 bases short, with 11 bases between. CDR3: CASSLAGGVYGYTF. CDR3 bases: TGCGCCAGCAGCTTGGCCGGGGGGGTGTATGGCTACACCTTC. The variable domain in full, completed from reference TRBV5-1 and TRBJ1-2, reads KAGVTQTPRYLIKTRGQQVTLSCSPISGHRSVSWYQQTPGQGLQFLFEYFSETQRNKGNFPGRFSGRQFSNSRSEMNVSTLELGDSALYLCASSLAGGVYGYTFGSGTRLTVV.

In nucleotides, the CDR3 is TGTGCCAGCAGCTCGACGCGGTATTCACCCCTCCACTTT. Encoded protein: CASSSTRYSPLHF. The chain has TRBV11-3 and TRBJ1-6; D uncertain. This CDR3 has 13 amino acids. Trimming took off 4 bases at V and 8 bases at J, with 9 bases between the two ends. Germline loops: CDR1 SGHNT, CDR2 YENEEA.

The chain joins TRBV4-1 to TRBJ2-2, with 8 positions matching TRBD1. J gave up 5 bases and V 0 bases, and 8 bases lay outside the gene matches. The CDR3 runs to 17 residues. Germline values: CDR1 MGHRA, CDR2 YSYEKL. The chain's CDR3 is CASSQEPRQGWTGELFF. The CDR3 DNA reads as TGCGCCAGCAGCCAAGAGCCCAGACAGGGGTGGACCGGGGAGCTGTTTTTT.

The chain couples TRBV27 to TRBJ1-1; 7 nucleotides match TRBD1. V was clipped by 4 bases and J by 4 bases; unmatched bases: 6. This CDR3 has 14 residues. Germline CDR1 is MNHEY and CDR2 is SMNVEV (reference sequence). For the CDR3, the DNA is TGTGCCAGCAGTTCCTGGGACAGCTCCACTGAAGCTTTCTTT. It yields the protein CASSSWDSSTEAFF.

This rearrangement joins TRBV6-5 to TRBJ2-5, with a possible D match to TRBD1 (6 bases). The CDR3 contains 15 residues. The V gene lost 0 bases and the J gene lost 2 bases, with 10 bases spanning the gap. Germline V gene sequence: CDR1 MNHEY, CDR2 SVGAGI. The CDR3 region has the DNA TGTGCCAGCAGTTACTCGATACAGGGACAAGAGACCCAGTACTTC. Protein sequence: CASSYSIQGQETQYF.

V gene TRBV5-1 combines with J gene TRBJ2-3, with 10 bases lining up with TRBD2. CDR3 length: 20 amino acids. Losses at the gene ends were 6 bases for V and 0 bases for J; bases not matched to a gene: 19. Looked up from germline, CDR1 is SGHRS and CDR2 is YFSETQ. CDR3 coding DNA: TGCGCCAGCACCCCGACCAACTTAGCGGGGGGTCCTTCTAGCACAGATACGCAGTATTTT. As protein: CASTPTNLAGGPSSTDTQYF.

This sequence joins TRBV9 and TRBJ2-5; 12 nucleotides align to TRBD2. The CDR3 consists of 16 residues. Germline CDR1 reads SGDLS; CDR2 reads YYNGEE. The junction had 8 bases not matched to a gene; V was cut back by 4 bases and J by 4 bases. This CDR3 reads CASSSEQTSGRETQYF. In nucleotides, the CDR3 is TGTGCCAGCAGCTCGGAACAGACTAGCGGGAGAGAGACCCAGTACTTC.

V usage is TRBV4-1 and J usage is TRBJ2-3; TRBD2 aligns across 7 bases. The germline V gene has CDR1 MGHRA and CDR2 YSYEKL. CDR3 length: 17 residues. The V segment lost 3 bases and the J segment 1 base; nucleotides outside the gene matches: 10. CDR3 DNA: TGCGCCAGCAGCCACCCTGGGAGGGGAAGGGGCACAGATACGCAGTATTTT. It is translated as CASSHPGRGRGTDTQYF.